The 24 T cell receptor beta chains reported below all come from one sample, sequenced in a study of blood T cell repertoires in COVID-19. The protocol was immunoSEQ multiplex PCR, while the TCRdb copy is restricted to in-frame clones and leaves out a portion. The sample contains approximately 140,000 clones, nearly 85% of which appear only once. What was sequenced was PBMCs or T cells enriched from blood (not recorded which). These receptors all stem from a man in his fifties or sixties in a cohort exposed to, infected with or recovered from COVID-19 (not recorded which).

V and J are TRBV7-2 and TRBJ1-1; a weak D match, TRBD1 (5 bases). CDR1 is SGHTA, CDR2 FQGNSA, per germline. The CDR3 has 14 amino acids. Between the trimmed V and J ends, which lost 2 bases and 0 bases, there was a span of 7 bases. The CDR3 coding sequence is TGTGCCAGCAGCTTAAACAGGTTGAACACTGAAGCTTTCTTT. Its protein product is CASSLNRLNTEAFF.

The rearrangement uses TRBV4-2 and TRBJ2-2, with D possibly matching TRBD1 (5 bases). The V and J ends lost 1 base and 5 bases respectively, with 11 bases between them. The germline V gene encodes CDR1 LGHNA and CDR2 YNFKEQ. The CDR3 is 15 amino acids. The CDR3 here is CASSQGLSGTGELFF. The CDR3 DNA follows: TGTGCCAGCAGCCAAGGATTGTCAGGGACCGGGGAGCTGTTTTTT.

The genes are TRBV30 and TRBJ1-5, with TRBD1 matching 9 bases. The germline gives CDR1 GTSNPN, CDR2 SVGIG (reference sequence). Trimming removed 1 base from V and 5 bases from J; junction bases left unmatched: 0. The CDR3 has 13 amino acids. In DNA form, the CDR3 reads TGTGCCTGGAGTGGGACAGGGGATCAGCCCCAGCATTTT. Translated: CAWSGTGDQPQHF.

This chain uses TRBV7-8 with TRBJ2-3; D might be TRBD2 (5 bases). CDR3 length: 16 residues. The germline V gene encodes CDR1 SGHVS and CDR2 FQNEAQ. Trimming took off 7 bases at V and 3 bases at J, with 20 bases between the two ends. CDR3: CASTKGPRGGTDTQYF. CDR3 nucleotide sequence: TGTGCCAGCACCAAAGGACCCCGGGGTGGGACAGATACGCAGTATTTT.

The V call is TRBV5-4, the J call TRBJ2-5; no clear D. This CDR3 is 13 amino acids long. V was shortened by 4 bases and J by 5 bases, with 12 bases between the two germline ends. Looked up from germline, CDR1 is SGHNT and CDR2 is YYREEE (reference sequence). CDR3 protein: CASSASVFETQYF. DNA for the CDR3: TGTGCCAGCAGCGCCTCAGTTTTCGAGACCCAGTACTTC.

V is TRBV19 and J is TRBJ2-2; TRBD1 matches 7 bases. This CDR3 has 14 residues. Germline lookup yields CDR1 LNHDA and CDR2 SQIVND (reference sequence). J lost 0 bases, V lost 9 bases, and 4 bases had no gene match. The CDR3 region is CASSGTANTGELFF. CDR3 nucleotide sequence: TGTGCCAGCTCCGGGACAGCGAACACCGGGGAGCTGTTTTTT.

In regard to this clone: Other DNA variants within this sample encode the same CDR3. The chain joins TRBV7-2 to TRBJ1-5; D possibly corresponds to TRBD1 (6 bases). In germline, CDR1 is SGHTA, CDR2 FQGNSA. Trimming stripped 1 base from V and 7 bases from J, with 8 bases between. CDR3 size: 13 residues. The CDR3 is CASSLGGGQPQHF. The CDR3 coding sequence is TGTGCCAGCAGCTTAGGGGGGGGCCAGCCCCAGCATTTT. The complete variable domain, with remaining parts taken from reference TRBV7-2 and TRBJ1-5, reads GAGVSQSPSNKVTEKGKDVELRCDPISGHTALYWYRQSLGQGLEFLIYFQGNSAPDKSGLPSDRFSAERTGGSVSTLTIQRTQQEDSAVYLCASSLGGGQPQHFGDGTRLSIL.

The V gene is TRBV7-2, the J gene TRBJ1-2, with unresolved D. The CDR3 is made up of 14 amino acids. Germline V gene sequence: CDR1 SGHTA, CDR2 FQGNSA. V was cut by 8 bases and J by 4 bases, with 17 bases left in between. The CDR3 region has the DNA TGTGCCAGCGCTTACAGCCAGATCCTCTATGGCTACACCTTC. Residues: CASAYSQILYGYTF.

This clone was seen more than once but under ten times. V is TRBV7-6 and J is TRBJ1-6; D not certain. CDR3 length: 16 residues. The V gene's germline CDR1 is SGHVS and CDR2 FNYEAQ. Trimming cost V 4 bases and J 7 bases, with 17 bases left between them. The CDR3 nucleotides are TGTGCCAGCAGCTCTCTGGAGACGGCTCTGAATTCACCCCTCCACTTT. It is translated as CASSSLETALNSPLHF.

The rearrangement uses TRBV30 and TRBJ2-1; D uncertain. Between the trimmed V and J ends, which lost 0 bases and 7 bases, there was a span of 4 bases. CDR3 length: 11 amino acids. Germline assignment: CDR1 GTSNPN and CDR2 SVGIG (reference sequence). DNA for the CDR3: TGTGCCTGGAGTGTTCCGAATGAGCAGTTCTTC. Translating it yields CAWSVPNEQFF.

Here the CDR3 reads CSVEDRVKAFF. In DNA, the CDR3 is TGCAGCGTTGAAGACAGGGTCAAAGCTTTCTTT. This sequence joins TRBV29-1 and TRBJ1-1; weak D call: TRBD1 (5 bases). The CDR3 contains 11 residues. CDR1 and CDR2 (germline): SQVTM, ANQGSEA. Trimming left V 0 bases short and J 9 bases short, with 8 bases between.

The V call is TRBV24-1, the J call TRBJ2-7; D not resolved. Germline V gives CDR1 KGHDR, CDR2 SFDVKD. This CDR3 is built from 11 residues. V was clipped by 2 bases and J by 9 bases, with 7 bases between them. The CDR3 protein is CATSDYRAQYF. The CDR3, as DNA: TGTGCCACCAGTGATTACCGCGCGCAGTACTTC.

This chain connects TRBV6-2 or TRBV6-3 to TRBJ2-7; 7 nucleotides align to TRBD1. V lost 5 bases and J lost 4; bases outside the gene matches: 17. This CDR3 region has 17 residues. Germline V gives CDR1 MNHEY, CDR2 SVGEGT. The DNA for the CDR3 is TGTGCCAGCAGTAGGACAGGTGGGATTGGCATAAATTACGAGCAGTACTTC. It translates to CASSRTGGIGINYEQYF.

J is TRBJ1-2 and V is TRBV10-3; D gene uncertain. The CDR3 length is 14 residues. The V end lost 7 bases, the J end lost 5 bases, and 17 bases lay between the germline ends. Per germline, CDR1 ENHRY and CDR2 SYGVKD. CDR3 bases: TGTGCCATCAAACCCCGCCAGGCCGCATATGGCTACACCTTC. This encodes CAIKPRQAAYGYTF.

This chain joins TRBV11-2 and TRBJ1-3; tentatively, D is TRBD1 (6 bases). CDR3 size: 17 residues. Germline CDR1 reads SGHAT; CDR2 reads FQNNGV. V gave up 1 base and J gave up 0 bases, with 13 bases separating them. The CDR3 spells CASSLVPGQISGNTIYF. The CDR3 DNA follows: TGTGCCAGCAGCTTAGTTCCCGGACAGATCTCTGGAAACACCATATATTTT.

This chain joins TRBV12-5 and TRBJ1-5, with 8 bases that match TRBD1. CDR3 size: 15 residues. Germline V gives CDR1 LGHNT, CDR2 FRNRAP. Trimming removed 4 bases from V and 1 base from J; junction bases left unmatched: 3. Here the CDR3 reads CASGWTGPSNQPQHF. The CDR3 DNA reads TGTGCTAGTGGTTGGACAGGGCCGAGCAATCAGCCCCAGCATTTT. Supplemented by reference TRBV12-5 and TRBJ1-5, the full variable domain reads DARVTQTPRHKVTEMGQEVTMRCQPILGHNTVFWYRQTMMQGLELLAYFRNRAPLDDSGMPKDRFSAEMPDATLATLKIQPSEPRDSAVYFCASGWTGPSNQPQHFGDGTRLSIL.

The CDR3 nucleotides are TGTGCCAGCTCACGGTATAACTCCTACGAGCAGTACTTC. It codes for CASSRYNSYEQYF. The rearrangement uses TRBV7-2 and TRBJ2-7; D not resolved. The CDR3 length is 13 residues. V was cut by 8 bases and J by 0 bases, with 11 bases left in between. CDR1 is SGHTA, CDR2 FQGNSA, per germline.

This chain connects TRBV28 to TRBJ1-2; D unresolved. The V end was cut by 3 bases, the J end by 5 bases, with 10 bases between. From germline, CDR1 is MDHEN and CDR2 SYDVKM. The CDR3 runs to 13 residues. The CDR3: CASSFSSGYGYTF. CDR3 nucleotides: TGTGCCAGCAGTTTTAGTTCGGGGTATGGCTACACCTTC.

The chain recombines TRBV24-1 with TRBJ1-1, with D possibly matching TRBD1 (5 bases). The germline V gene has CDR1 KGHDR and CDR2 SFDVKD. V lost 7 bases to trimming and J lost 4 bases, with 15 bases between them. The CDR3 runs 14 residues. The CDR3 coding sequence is TGTGCCACCAGCCAGGGCCCGTGGGGCACTGAAGCTTTCTTT. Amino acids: CATSQGPWGTEAFF.

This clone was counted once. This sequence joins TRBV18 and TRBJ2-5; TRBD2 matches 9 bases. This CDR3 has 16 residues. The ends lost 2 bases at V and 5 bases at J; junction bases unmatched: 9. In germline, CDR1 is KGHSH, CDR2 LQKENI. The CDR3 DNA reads TGTGCCAGCTCACCAGACCTAGCGGGGTTCCAGGAGACCCAGTACTTC. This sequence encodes CASSPDLAGFQETQYF.

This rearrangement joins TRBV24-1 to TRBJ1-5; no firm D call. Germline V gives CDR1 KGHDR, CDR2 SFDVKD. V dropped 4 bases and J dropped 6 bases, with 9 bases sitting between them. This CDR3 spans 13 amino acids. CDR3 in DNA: TGTGCCACCAGTGAAGGTCGGGGTCAGCCCCAGCATTTT. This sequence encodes CATSEGRGQPQHF.

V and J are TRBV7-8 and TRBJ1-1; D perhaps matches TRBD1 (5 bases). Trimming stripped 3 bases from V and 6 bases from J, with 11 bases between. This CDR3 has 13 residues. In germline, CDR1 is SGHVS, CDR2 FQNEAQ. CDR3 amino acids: CASSLGGNAEAFF. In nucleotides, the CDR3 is TGTGCCAGCAGCTTGGGGGGTAACGCTGAAGCTTTCTTT. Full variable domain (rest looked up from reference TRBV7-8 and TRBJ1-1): GAGVSQSPRYKVAKRGQDVALRCDPISGHVSLFWYQQALGQGPEFLTYFQNEAQLDKSGLPSDRFFAERPEGSVSTLKIQRTQQEDSAVYLCASSLGGNAEAFFGQGTRLTVV.

This chain's CDR3 is CASSLQREVSYEQYF. Here the CDR3 DNA reads TGTGCCAGCAGTTTACAGCGGGAGGTCTCCTACGAGCAGTACTTC. V gene TRBV28 combines with J gene TRBJ2-7, with 9 bases identical to TRBD2. The V gene's germline CDR1 is MDHEN and CDR2 SYDVKM. V dropped 2 bases and J dropped 0; count of bases not matched to a gene: 2. The length of the CDR3 is 15 residues.

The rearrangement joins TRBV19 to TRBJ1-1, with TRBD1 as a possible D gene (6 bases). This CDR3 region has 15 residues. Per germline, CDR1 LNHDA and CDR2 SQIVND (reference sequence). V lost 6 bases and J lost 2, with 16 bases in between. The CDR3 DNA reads TGTGCCAGTAGGATTAAGGGGGGGATAAACACTGAAGCTTTCTTT. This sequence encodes CASRIKGGINTEAFF.